The sequence of this T cell receptor (beta chain) was determined in a study of blood T cell repertoires in COVID-19. The data were produced by immunoSEQ multiplex PCR, yet TCRdb's version contains in-frame clones alone and is incomplete. The data show 65,000 to 75,000 clones, 83% seen once. CDR1 is SGDLS, CDR2 YYNGEE, per germline. CDR3 length: 16 amino acids. V was clipped by 0 bases and J by 0 bases; unmatched bases: 4. This receptor was obtained from a man aged 80 or over with acute or convalescent COVID-19. Sequences were obtained from peripheral blood. The chain uses TRBV9 and TRBJ1-2, with TRBD1 identical over 8 bases. The CDR3 region is CASSVGTGRTNYGYTF. The CDR3 bases are TGTGCCAGCAGCGTAGGGACAGGGAGAACTAACTATGGCTACACCTTC.